This note documents a single T cell receptor beta chain sequence. Its matching antigen is unknown. The data originate from a study of T cells in Graves' hyperthyroidism and ophthalmopathy. From RNA transcripts, TCR beta CDR3 regions were amplified. An initial round of RT-PCR targeting the TCR CDR3 relied on the HTBI primer set. TCRdb passed the multiplex PCR reads through MiXCR, listing each CDR3 protein once. The table includes approximately 590,000 distinct CDR3 sequences, 15% to 18% detected once. This CDR3 spans 17 amino acids. Germline values: CDR1 MDHEN, CDR2 SYDVKM. Trimming at V came to 8 bases and at J to 0 bases, leaving 11 bases not matched to a gene. Patients aged 18 to 65 had newly diagnosed hyperthyroidism lasting under 2 months. Out of 10 ml of fresh peripheral blood came the PBMCs. General study results and limits: It was a median 6.5 months before onset that the model predicted ophthalmopathy. Most thyroid clonotypes expanded above 0.001 appeared in blood too.

This TCR was recovered from a woman between 25 and 40 years old with Graves' hyperthyroidism. Sequenced input: blood. J is TRBJ2-7 and V is TRBV28; TRBD1 agrees at 12 bases. The CDR3 coding sequence is TGTGCCAGCTCCGGGACAGGGGGCGTTCGAAGCTCCTACGAGCAGTACTTC. It codes for CASSGTGGVRSSYEQYF.